These T cell receptor beta chains were read from a single sample in a study of blood T cell repertoires in COVID-19. Using immunoSEQ multiplex PCR, the repertoire was profiled, and TCRdb retains in-frame clones only, with some absent. The sample lists some 42,000 clones; around 85% were seen once. The specimen sequenced was peripheral blood. These TCRs come from a human donor in a cohort sampled during active COVID-19. CDR3s include the opening cysteine and the closing phenylalanine or tryptophan. The order of the fields is CDR3 length, D gene, J gene, V gene, clone size, CDR3 protein, CDR3 DNA. A D gene is named only where the DNA matches it firmly. Size tells how often a clone was seen (once, few, many) or the class of an expanded clone, and some rows leave it out.

14 | TRBD1 | TRBJ2-7 | TRBV18 | NA | CASSLQGSTEEQYF | TGTGCCAGCTCCCTACAGGGGAGTACGGAGGAGCAGTACTTC
13 | NA | TRBJ1-1 | TRBV5-4 | few | CASSLAGGNEAFF | TGTGCCAGCAGCTTGGCTGGGGGGAATGAAGCTTTCTTT
14 | TRBD2 | TRBJ2-7 | TRBV27 | NA | CASSLAGVNYEQYF | TGTGCCAGCAGCCTAGCGGGGGTGAACTACGAGCAGTACTTC
16 | TRBD1 | TRBJ2-2 | TRBV4-3 | NA | CASSRPTGMNTGELFF | TGCGCCAGCAGCAGACCGACAGGGATGAACACCGGGGAGCTGTTTTTT
15 | NA | TRBJ1-2 | TRBV3-1/TRBV3-2 | NA | CASSQKWGGGNGYTF | TGTGCCAGCAGCCAGAAGTGGGGGGGAGGTAATGGCTACACCTTC
17 | TRBD2 | TRBJ2-3 | TRBV7-3 | NA | CASSLRTSGVVGHTQYF | TGTGCCAGCAGCTTACGGACTAGCGGGGTGGTCGGGCATACGCAGTATTTT
14 | NA | TRBJ1-2 | TRBV7-2 | NA | CASSVDRSSSGYTF | TGTGCCAGCAGCGTCGACAGGTCGTCCTCTGGCTACACCTTC
15 | NA | TRBJ2-5 | TRBV14 | NA | CASSQATSFQETQYF | TGTGCCAGCAGCCAAGCTACTTCCTTCCAAGAGACCCAGTACTTC
15 | NA | TRBJ2-7 | TRBV10-3 | NA | CAISEAGNDVYEQYF | TGTGCCATCAGTGAGGCAGGGAACGACGTCTACGAGCAGTACTTC
12 | NA | TRBJ1-2 | TRBV3-1/TRBV3-2 | NA | CASSEHRDGYTF | TGTGCCAGCAGCGAGCACAGGGATGGCTACACCTTC
16 | NA | TRBJ1-1 | TRBV11-2 | NA | CASSSPGGGTGTEAFF | TGTGCCAGCAGCTCACCCGGGGGGGGGACGGGCACTGAAGCTTTCTTT
15 | NA | TRBJ2-1 | TRBV6-5 | NA | CASSPSRSSYNEQFF | TGTGCCAGCAGCCCGAGTAGGAGCTCCTACAATGAGCAGTTCTTC